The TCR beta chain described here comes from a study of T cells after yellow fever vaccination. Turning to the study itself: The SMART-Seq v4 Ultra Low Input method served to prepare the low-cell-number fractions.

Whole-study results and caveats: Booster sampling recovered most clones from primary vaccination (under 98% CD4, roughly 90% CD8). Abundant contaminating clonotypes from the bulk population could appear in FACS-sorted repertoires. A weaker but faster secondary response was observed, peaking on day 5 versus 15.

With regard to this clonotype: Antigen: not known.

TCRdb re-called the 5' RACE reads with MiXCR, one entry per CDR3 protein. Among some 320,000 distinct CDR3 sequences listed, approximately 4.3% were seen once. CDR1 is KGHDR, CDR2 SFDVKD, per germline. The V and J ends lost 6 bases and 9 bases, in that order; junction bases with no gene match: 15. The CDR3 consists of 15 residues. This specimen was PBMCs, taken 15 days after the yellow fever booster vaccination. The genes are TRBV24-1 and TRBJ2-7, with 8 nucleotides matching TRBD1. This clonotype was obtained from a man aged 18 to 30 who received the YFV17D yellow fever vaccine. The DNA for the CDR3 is TGTGCCACCAGTATCTCGTTGACAGGGGAGATGAGGCAGTACTTC. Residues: CATSISLTGEMRQYF.